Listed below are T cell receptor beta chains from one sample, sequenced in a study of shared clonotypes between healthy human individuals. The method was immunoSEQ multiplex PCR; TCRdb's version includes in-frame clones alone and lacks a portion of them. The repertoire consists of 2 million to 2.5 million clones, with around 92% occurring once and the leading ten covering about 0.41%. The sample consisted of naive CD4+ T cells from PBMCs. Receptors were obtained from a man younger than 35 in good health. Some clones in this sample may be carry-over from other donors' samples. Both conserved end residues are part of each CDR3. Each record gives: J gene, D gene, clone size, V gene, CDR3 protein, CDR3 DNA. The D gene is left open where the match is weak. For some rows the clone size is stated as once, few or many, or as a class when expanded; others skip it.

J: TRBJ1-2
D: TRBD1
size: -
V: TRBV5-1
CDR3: CASSLEGTGGYLNYGYTF
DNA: TGCGCCAGCAGCTTGGAGGGGACAGGGGGCTACCTTAACTATGGCTACACCTTC

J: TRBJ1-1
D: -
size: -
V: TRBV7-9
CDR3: CASSQGRLDTEAFF
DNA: TGTGCCAGCAGCCAAGGTCGGCTGGACACTGAAGCTTTCTTT

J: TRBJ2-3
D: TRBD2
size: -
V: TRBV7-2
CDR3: CASSLGVAGGTDTQYF
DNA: TGTGCCAGCAGCTTAGGGGTAGCGGGAGGCACAGATACGCAGTATTTT

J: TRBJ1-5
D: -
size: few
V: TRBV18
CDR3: CASSPLGGSEPQHF
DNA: TGTGCCAGCTCACCGCTTGGGGGCTCGGAGCCCCAGCATTTT

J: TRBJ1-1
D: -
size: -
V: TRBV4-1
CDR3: CASSQIRARGRDTEAFF
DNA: TGCGCCAGCAGCCAAATCCGTGCCCGGGGGCGGGACACTGAAGCTTTCTTT

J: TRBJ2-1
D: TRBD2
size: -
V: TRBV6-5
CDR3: CASSYRTPSGKKFF
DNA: TGTGCCAGCAGTTACAGAACCCCTAGCGGGAAGAAGTTCTTC

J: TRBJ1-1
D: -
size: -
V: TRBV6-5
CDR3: CASSRTVNTEAFF
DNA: TGTGCCAGCAGTCGGACGGTGAACACTGAAGCTTTCTTT

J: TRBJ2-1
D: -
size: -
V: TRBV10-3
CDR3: CAISQAEERQFF
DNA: TGTGCCATCAGTCAAGCGGAGGAAAGGCAGTTCTTC

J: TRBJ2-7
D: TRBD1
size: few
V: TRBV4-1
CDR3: CASSQDTRGGQGRYEQYF
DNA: TGCGCCAGCAGCCAAGATACGCGTGGAGGACAGGGAAGATACGAGCAGTACTTC

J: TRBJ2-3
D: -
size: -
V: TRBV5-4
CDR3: CASSSTDTQYF
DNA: TGTGCCAGCAGCTCCACAGATACGCAGTATTTT

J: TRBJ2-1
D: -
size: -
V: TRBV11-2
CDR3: CASSFTVSSYNEQFF
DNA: TGTGCCAGCAGCTTTACGGTAAGCTCCTACAATGAGCAGTTCTTC

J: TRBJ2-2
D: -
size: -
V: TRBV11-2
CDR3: CASSLETGTGELFF
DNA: TGTGCCAGCAGCTTAGAAACTGGGACCGGGGAGCTGTTTTTT

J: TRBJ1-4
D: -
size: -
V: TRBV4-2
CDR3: CASSRREANEKLFF
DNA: TGTGCCAGCAGCCGAAGGGAGGCTAATGAAAAACTGTTTTTT

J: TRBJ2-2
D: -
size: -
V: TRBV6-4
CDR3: CASSEGLNTGELFF
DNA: TGTGCCAGCAGTGAAGGGCTAAACACCGGGGAGCTGTTTTTT

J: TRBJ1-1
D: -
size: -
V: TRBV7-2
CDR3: CASSLAGGRLNTEAFF
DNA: TGTGCCAGCAGCTTAGCCGGGGGACGGTTGAACACTGAAGCTTTCTTT

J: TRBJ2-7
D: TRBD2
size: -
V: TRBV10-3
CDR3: CAISEPGLAYEQYF
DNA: TGTGCCATCAGTGAGCCGGGACTAGCTTACGAGCAGTACTTC

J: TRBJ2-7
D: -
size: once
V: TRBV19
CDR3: CASSIAPLSHEQYF
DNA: TGTGCCAGTAGTATAGCCCCCCTTAGTCACGAGCAGTACTTC

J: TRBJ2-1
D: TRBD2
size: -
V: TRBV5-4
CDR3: CASSPSLAGAHNEQFF
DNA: TGTGCCAGCAGCCCGTCGCTAGCGGGAGCACACAATGAGCAGTTCTTC

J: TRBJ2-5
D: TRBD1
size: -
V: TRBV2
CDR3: CASSPGQASQETQYF
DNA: TGTGCCAGCAGCCCGGGACAGGCCTCCCAAGAGACCCAGTACTTC

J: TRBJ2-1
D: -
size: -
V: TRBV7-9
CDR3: CASSLGLYNEQFF
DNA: TGTGCCAGCAGCTTAGGACTGTACAATGAGCAGTTCTTC

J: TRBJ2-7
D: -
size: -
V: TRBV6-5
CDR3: CASRRGTLGVYEQYF
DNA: TGTGCCAGCCGCCGGGGAACACTCGGGGTTTACGAGCAGTACTTC

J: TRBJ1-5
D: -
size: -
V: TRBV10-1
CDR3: CASRDLWGIHQPQHF
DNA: TGCGCCAGCAGGGACCTTTGGGGGATCCATCAGCCCCAGCATTTT

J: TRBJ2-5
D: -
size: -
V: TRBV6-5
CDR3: CASTRARAETQYF
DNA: TGTGCCAGTACGCGGGCCAGGGCAGAGACCCAGTACTTC

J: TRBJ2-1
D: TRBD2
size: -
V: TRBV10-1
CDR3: CASSSGTSGAHGAYNEQFF
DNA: TGCGCCAGCAGTTCCGGGACTAGCGGAGCTCACGGAGCCTACAATGAGCAGTTCTTC

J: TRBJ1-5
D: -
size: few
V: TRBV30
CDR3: CAWSSYGWGEAQPQHF
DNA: TGTGCCTGGAGTAGTTATGGATGGGGAGAGGCTCAGCCCCAGCATTTT

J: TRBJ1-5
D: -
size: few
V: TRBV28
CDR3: CASWGRSTQPQHF
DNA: TGTGCCAGCTGGGGGCGTAGTACTCAGCCCCAGCATTTT

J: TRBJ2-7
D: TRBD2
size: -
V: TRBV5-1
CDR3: CASSRQTSGLSSYEQYF
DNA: TGCGCCAGCAGCCGTCAAACTAGCGGCCTAAGCTCCTACGAGCAGTACTTC

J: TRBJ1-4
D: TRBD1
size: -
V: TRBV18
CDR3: CASSTTGATNEKLFF
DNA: TGTGCCAGCTCGACTACAGGGGCAACTAATGAAAAACTGTTTTTT

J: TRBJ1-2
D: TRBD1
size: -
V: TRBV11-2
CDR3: CASSPLPPQGAIGYTF
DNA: TGTGCCAGCAGCCCACTTCCCCCACAGGGGGCGATCGGCTACACCTTC

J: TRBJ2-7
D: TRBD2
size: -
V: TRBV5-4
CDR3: CASSLVLAGLSSYEQYF
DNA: TGTGCCAGCAGCTTGGTTTTAGCGGGACTCAGCTCCTACGAGCAGTACTTC

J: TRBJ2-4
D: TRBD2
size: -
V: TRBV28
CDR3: CAAKGLAENIQYF
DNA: TGTGCGGCAAAGGGACTAGCGGAAAACATTCAGTACTTC

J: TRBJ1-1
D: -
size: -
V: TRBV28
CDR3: CASSLEGGRGAFF
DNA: TGTGCCAGCAGTTTGGAGGGTGGTAGGGGCGCTTTCTTT

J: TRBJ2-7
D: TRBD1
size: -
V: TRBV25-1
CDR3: CASRKTGVDEQYF
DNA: TGTGCCAGCAGAAAGACAGGGGTCGACGAGCAGTACTTC

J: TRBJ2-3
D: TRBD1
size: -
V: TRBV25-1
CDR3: CASSEYMADRGGDTQYF
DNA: TGTGCCAGCAGTGAATATATGGCGGACAGGGGGGGAGATACGCAGTATTTT

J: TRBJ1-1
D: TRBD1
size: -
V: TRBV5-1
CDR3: CASSSGTGSEAFF
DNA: TGCGCCAGCAGCTCCGGGACAGGGTCTGAAGCTTTCTTT

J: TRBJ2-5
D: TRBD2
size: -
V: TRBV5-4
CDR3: CASSSKAAGVGETQYF
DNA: TGTGCCAGCAGCTCCAAAGCGGCGGGAGTGGGAGAGACCCAGTACTTC

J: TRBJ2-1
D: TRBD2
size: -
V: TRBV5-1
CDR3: CASSEGTSGTNEQFF
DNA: TGCGCCAGCAGCGAAGGGACTAGCGGGACTAATGAGCAGTTCTTC

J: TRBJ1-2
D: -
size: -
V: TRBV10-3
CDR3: CAISESGRGTNYGYTF
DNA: TGTGCCATCAGTGAGTCGGGAAGGGGAACTAACTATGGCTACACCTTC

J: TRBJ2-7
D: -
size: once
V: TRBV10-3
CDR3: CAISEKGIGEQYF
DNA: TGTGCCATCAGTGAGAAGGGTATCGGGGAGCAGTACTTC

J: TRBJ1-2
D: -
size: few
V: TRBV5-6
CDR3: CASSLVRDYGYTF
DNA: TGTGCCAGCAGCTTGGTTAGGGACTATGGCTACACCTTC

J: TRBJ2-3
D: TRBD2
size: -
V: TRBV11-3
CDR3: CASSRSGRTDTQYF
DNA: TGTGCCAGCAGCCGTAGCGGGAGGACAGATACGCAGTATTTT

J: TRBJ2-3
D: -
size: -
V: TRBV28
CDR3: CASSLSGGLTDTQYF
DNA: TGTGCCAGCAGTTTATCCGGGGGACTCACAGATACGCAGTATTTT

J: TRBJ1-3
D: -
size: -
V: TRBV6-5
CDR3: CASSYSKAGLANTIYF
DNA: TGTGCCAGCAGTTACTCGAAGGCAGGGTTGGCAAACACCATATATTTT

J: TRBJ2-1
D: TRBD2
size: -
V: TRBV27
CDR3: CASRTHVASGPTYNEQFF
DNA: TGTGCCAGCAGAACCCATGTGGCTAGCGGGCCAACCTACAATGAGCAGTTCTTC

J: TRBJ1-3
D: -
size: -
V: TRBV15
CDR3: CATSRAYVNSGNTIYF
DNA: TGTGCCACCAGCAGAGCCTATGTAAACTCTGGAAACACCATATATTTT

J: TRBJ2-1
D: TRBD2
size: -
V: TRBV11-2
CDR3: CASSLDWLAGRALYNEQFF
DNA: TGTGCCAGCAGCTTAGACTGGCTAGCGGGAAGGGCGCTTTACAATGAGCAGTTCTTC

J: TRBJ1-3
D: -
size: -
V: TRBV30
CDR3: CAWSVTGPGNTIYF
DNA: TGTGCCTGGAGTGTAACGGGCCCTGGAAACACCATATATTTT

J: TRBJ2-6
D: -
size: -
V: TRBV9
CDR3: CASSPLSGANVLTF
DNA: TGTGCCAGCAGCCCTCTTTCTGGGGCCAACGTCCTGACTTTC

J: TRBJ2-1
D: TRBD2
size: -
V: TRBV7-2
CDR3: CASSPLAGHYNEQFF
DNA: TGTGCCAGCAGCCCACTAGCGGGGCATTACAATGAGCAGTTCTTC

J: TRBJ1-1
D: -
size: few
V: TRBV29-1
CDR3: CSVELVLSPQGFF
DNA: TGCAGCGTTGAGCTGGTACTGAGCCCTCAGGGTTTCTTT

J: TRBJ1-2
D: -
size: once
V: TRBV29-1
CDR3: CSVVAEPAVGYGYTF
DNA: TGCAGCGTTGTCGCGGAGCCAGCTGTAGGGTATGGCTACACCTTC

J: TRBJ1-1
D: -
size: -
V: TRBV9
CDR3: CASSPVDREAFF
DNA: TGTGCCAGCAGCCCTGTGGACCGAGAAGCTTTCTTT

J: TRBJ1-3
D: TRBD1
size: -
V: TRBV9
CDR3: CASSPGGFSGNTIYF
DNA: TGTGCCAGCAGTCCAGGGGGATTCTCTGGAAACACCATATATTTT

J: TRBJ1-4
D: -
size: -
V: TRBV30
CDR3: CAWRGPSTTINEKLFF
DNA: TGTGCCTGGAGGGGTCCTTCTACGACTATTAATGAAAAACTGTTTTTT

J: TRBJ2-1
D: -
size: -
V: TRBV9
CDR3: CASSVRFLGAYNNEQFF
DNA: TGTGCCAGCAGCGTCCGCTTCCTCGGCGCCTATAACAATGAGCAGTTCTTC

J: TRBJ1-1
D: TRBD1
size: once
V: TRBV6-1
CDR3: CASGVSGGTEAFF
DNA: TGTGCCAGCGGTGTCTCAGGGGGCACTGAAGCTTTCTTT

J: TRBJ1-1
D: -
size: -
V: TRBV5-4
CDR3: CASSPGRSGLPPPEAFF
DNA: TGTGCCAGCAGCCCCGGAAGGTCAGGGCTTCCCCCACCCGAAGCTTTCTTT

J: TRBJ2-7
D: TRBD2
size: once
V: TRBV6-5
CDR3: CASSSSGRDEQYF
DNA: TGTGCCAGCAGTTCTAGCGGGAGAGACGAGCAGTACTTC

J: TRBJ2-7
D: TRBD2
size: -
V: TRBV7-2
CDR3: CASLAGHLSYEQYF
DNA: TGTGCCAGCTTAGCGGGACACCTCTCCTACGAGCAGTACTTC